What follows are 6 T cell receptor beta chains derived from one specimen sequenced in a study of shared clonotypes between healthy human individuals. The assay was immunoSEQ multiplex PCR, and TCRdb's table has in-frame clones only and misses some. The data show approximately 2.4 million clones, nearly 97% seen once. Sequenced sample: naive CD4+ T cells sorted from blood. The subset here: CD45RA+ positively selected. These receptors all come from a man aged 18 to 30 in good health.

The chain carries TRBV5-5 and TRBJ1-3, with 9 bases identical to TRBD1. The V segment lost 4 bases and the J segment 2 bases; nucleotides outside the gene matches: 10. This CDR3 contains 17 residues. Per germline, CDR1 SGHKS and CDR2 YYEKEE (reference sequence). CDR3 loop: CASSLTGGGIAGNTIYF. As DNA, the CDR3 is TGTGCCAGCAGCCTCACAGGGGGCGGGATAGCTGGAAACACCATATATTTT. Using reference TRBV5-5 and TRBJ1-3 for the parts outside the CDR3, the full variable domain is DAGVTQSPTHLIKTRGQQVTLRCSPISGHKSVSWYQQVLGQGPQFIFQYYEKEERGRGNFPDRFSARQFPNYSSELNVNALLLGDSALYLCASSLTGGGIAGNTIYFGEGSWLTVV.

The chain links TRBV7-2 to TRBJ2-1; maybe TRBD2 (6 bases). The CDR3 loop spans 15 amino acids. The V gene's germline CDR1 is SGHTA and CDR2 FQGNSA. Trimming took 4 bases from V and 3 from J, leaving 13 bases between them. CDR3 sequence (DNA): TGTGCCAGCAGCTCCCGGGAGAGACTCTACAATGAGCAGTTCTTC. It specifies CASSSRERLYNEQFF.

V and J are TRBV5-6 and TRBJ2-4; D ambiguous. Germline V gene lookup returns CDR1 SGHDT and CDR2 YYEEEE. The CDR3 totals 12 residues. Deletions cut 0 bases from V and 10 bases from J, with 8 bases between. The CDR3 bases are TGTGCCAGCAGCTTGGCCGGGTTGATTCAGTACTTC. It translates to CASSLAGLIQYF.

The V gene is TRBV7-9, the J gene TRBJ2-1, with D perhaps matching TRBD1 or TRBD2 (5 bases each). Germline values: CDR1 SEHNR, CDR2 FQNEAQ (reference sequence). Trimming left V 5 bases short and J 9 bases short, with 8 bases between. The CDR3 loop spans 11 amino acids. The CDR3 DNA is TGTGCCAGCAGCCAGAGGGGTGAGCAGTTCTTC. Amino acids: CASSQRGEQFF.

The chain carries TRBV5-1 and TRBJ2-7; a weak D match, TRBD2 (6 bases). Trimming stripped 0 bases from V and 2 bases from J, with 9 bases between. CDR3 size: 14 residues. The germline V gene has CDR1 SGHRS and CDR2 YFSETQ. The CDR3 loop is CASSLDGSTYEQYF. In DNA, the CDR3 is TGCGCCAGCAGCTTGGACGGGAGTACCTACGAGCAGTACTTC.

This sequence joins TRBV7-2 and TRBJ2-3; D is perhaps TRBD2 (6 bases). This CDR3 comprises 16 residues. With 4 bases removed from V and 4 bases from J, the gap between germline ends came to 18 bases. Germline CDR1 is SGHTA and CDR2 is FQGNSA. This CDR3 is CASSSVADHPSDTQYF. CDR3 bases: TGTGCCAGCAGCTCGGTAGCGGATCATCCCTCAGATACGCAGTATTTT.